The T cell receptor (beta chain) described here comes from a study of blood T cells in healthy people across ages. Study-wide points: Estimated diversity, derived from one million T cells, was regarded as an underestimate. With age, beta diversity per million T cells declined roughly linearly, significantly by approximately 41.

The use of a sample-barcoded 5' primer and a J-beta primer mix characterized a second PCR of 7 to 11 cycles. Through a template-switch adaptor with 12 random nucleotides, each cDNA molecule received a tag. Using its own MiXCR run on the 5' RACE reads, TCRdb lists one record per CDR3 protein. The table has hundreds of thousands of distinct CDR3 sequences, around three fifths seen once. In the case of this clonotype: What it binds is unknown.

CDR1 is DFQATT and CDR2 is SNEGSKA in the germline V gene (reference sequence). The CDR3 is 14 residues long. Trimming took off 3 bases at V and 1 base at J, with 12 bases between the two ends. Sequencing was done on a sample of blood. The source of this sequence is a middle-aged man in good health. The chain is built from TRBV20-1 and TRBJ2-5; D may correspond to TRBD1 or TRBD2 (6 bases each). The CDR3 here is CSARAPGAQETQYF. The CDR3, as DNA: TGCAGTGCTAGGGCCCCGGGGGCCCAAGAGACCCAGTACTTC.